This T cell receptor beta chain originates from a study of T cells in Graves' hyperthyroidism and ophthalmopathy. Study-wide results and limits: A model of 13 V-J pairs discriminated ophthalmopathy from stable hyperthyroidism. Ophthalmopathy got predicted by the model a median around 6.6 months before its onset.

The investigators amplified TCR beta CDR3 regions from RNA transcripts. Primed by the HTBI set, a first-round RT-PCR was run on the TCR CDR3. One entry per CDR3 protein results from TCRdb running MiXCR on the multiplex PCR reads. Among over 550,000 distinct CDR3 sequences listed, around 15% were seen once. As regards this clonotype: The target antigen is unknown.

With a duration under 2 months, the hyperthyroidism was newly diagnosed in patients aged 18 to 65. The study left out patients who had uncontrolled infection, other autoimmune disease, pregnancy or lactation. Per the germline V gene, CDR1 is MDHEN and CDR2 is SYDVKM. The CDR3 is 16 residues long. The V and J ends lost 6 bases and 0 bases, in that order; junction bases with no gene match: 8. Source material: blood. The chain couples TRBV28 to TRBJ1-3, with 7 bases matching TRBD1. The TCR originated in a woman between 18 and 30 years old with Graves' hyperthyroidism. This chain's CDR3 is CASRSGGQYSGNTIYF. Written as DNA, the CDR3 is TGTGCCAGCAGGTCTGGGGGACAGTACTCTGGAAACACCATATATTTT.